This passage covers 27 T cell receptor beta chains from one sample sequenced in a study of blood T cell repertoires in COVID-19. Repertoires were generated with immunoSEQ multiplex PCR, while TCRdb's copy carries only in-frame clones and drops some. The sample has approximately 59,000 clones, roughly 77% seen once. The sample comprised peripheral blood. The receptor set was obtained from a man older than 75 with acute or convalescent COVID-19.

The J gene is TRBJ2-5, the V gene TRBV7-2; 7 bases line up with TRBD1. With 5 bases clipped from V and 4 bases from J, the junction kept 7 bases outside the gene matches. From germline, CDR1 is SGHTA and CDR2 FQGNSA. This CDR3 has 14 amino acids. CDR3 DNA sequence: TGTGCCAGCAGCCGGCAGTCAGGGGGAGAGACCCAGTACTTC. Encoded protein: CASSRQSGGETQYF.

The chain combines TRBV11-1 with TRBJ1-3; D perhaps matches TRBD1 (5 bases). The CDR3 consists of 15 residues. Germline V CDR1 and CDR2: SGHAT, FQDESV (reference sequence). Trimming left V 5 bases short and J 7 bases short, with 18 bases between. CDR3 sequence: CASSQGVGRRNTIYF. The DNA for the CDR3 is TGTGCCAGCAGCCAAGGGGTTGGGCGTCGGAACACCATATATTTT. The entire variable domain, with the rest obtained from reference TRBV11-1 and TRBJ1-3, is as follows: EAEVAQSPRYKITEKSQAVAFWCDPISGHATLYWYRQILGQGPELLVQFQDESVVDDSQLPKDRFSAERLKGVDSTLKIQPAELGDSAMYLCASSQGVGRRNTIYFGEGSWLTVV.

The chain couples TRBV5-8 to TRBJ2-3; 8 bases are shared with TRBD1. V dropped 5 bases and J dropped 1; count of bases not matched to a gene: 6. The CDR3 totals 15 residues. In germline, CDR1 is SGHTS, CDR2 YDEGEE. The CDR3 DNA is TGTGCCAGCAGTACCGGGACAGGACGCACAGATACGCAGTATTTT. This encodes CASSTGTGRTDTQYF.

The chain links TRBV29-1 to TRBJ2-1; D unresolved. The CDR3 spans 10 residues. Germline V gives CDR1 SQVTM, CDR2 ANQGSEA. The V end was cut by 3 bases, the J end by 6 bases, with 3 bases between. The CDR3 loop reads CSVDGNEQFF. The CDR3 region has the DNA TGCAGCGTTGACGGCAATGAGCAGTTCTTC.

V and J are TRBV7-3 and TRBJ2-5; the D gene is possibly TRBD1 (7 bases). This CDR3 comprises 14 residues. V lost 5 bases to trimming and J lost 7 bases, with 17 bases between them. The germline V gene encodes CDR1 SGHTA and CDR2 FQGTGA. Written as DNA, the CDR3 is TGTGCCAGCAGCCGCCAGGGGGGAGCGCGGACCCAGTACTTC. It yields the protein CASSRQGGARTQYF.

In its sample, this clone was seen a few times. CDR3 amino acids: CASSKSGQWSGTEAFF. The CDR3 DNA sequence: TGTGCCAGCAGCAAATCAGGGCAATGGAGCGGGACTGAAGCTTTCTTT. The chain links TRBV3-1 (or the pseudogene TRBV3-2) to TRBJ1-1; D may be TRBD1 (5 bases). The V gene's germline CDR1 is LGHDT and CDR2 YNNKEL (reference sequence). The CDR3 length is 16 residues. V gave up 5 bases and J gave up 5 bases, with 21 bases separating them.

This clone was seen only a few times. This chain joins TRBV27 and TRBJ2-7; a weak D match, TRBD1 (5 bases). The V gene's germline CDR1 is MNHEY and CDR2 SMNVEV (reference sequence). V was pared by 6 bases and J by 5 bases, with 17 bases between. The CDR3 is made up of 14 amino acids. The CDR3 DNA sequence: TGTGCCAGCAGAGGAACGATTAGGGGCAACGAGCAGTACTTC. This encodes CASRGTIRGNEQYF.

This clone was counted once. V and J are TRBV7-3 and TRBJ2-1; 16 bases align to TRBD2. The V gene end was trimmed by 5 bases and the J gene end by 10 bases; junction bases not matched to a gene: 11. This CDR3 contains 17 residues. From germline, CDR1 is SGHTA and CDR2 FQGTGA. The CDR3 sequence: CASSITGTSGRAEEQFF. The CDR3 DNA reads as TGTGCCAGCAGCATCACCGGGACTAGCGGGAGGGCCGAGGAGCAGTTCTTC.

In its sample, this clone was seen once. The chain combines TRBV6-2 or TRBV6-3 with TRBJ2-5, with D uncertain. Trimming pared 4 bases from V and 1 base from J, leaving 16 bases between. Per germline, CDR1 MNHEY and CDR2 SVGEGT. The length of the CDR3 is 16 residues. CDR3 loop: CASSSLESGFQETQYF. The CDR3 bases are TGTGCCAGCAGTTCCCTCGAGTCCGGTTTCCAAGAGACCCAGTACTTC.

V gene TRBV9 combines with J gene TRBJ1-1; D is unresolved. Per the germline V gene, CDR1 is SGDLS and CDR2 is YYNGEE. The CDR3 consists of 14 residues. V was shortened by 3 bases and J by 4 bases, with 13 bases between the two germline ends. CDR3 residues: CASSAHIESTEAFF. The CDR3 DNA follows: TGTGCCAGCAGCGCGCATATTGAGTCCACTGAAGCTTTCTTT.

This chain joins TRBV7-2 and TRBJ1-5; the D gene is possibly TRBD1 (6 bases). The CDR3 extends over 14 amino acids. The germline V gene has CDR1 SGHTA and CDR2 FQGNSA. V lost 5 bases and J 11 bases, leaving 19 bases between the germline ends. This chain's CDR3 is CASSLRQETWAQHF. The DNA of the CDR3 is TGTGCCAGCAGCCTAAGACAGGAAACCTGGGCCCAGCATTTT. Full variable domain (rest looked up from reference TRBV7-2 and TRBJ1-5): GAGVSQSPSNKVTEKGKDVELRCDPISGHTALYWYRQSLGQGLEFLIYFQGNSAPDKSGLPSDRFSAERTGGSVSTLTIQRTQQEDSAVYLCASSLRQETWAQHFGDGTRLSIL.

The rearrangement joins TRBV18 to TRBJ1-2, with D tentatively TRBD1 (6 bases). Germline V gene lookup returns CDR1 KGHSH and CDR2 LQKENI. Trimming left V 2 bases short and J 8 bases short, with 12 bases between. The CDR3 runs to 13 residues. The CDR3 is CASSPSGAEGYTF. CDR3 nucleotides: TGTGCCAGCTCACCATCAGGGGCGGAGGGCTACACCTTC.

The count of this clone is one. This chain connects TRBV24-1 to TRBJ2-2; D uncertain. CDR3 length: 20 residues. Germline V lookup: CDR1 KGHDR, CDR2 SFDVKD. Trimming took off 0 bases at V and 6 bases at J, with 25 bases between the two ends. CDR3 bases: TGTGCCACCAGTGATTTGGGGCTTTTGGCTGGTTCGCCAGGCGCCGGGGAGCTGTTTTTT. Encoded protein: CATSDLGLLAGSPGAGELFF.

This clone was seen a single time. The V call is TRBV6-5, the J call TRBJ1-2, with 10 bases aligning to TRBD1. This CDR3 is 13 amino acids long. Germline V gives CDR1 MNHEY, CDR2 SVGAGI. V dropped 5 bases and J dropped 8; count of bases not matched to a gene: 5. The CDR3 protein is CASSRDRGGGYTF. The DNA for the CDR3 is TGTGCCAGCAGTCGGGACAGGGGTGGAGGCTACACCTTC.

This chain uses TRBV4-3 with TRBJ2-2; D is perhaps TRBD2 (6 bases). Germline V gene data show CDR1 as LGHNA and CDR2 as YSLEER. The CDR3 has 14 residues. V lost 0 bases and J lost 8, with 10 bases in between. CDR3 protein: CASSQDEGRGELFF. CDR3 DNA sequence: TGCGCCAGCAGCCAAGATGAGGGGAGGGGGGAGCTGTTTTTT.

The rearrangement uses TRBV18 and TRBJ2-7; no reliable D call. The CDR3 runs to 15 residues. V lost 3 bases and J 2 bases, leaving 14 bases between the germline ends. Germline CDR1 KGHSH, CDR2 LQKENI. The CDR3 DNA reads TGTGCCAGCTCACCCTCATTTTACAGCACCTACGAGCAGTACTTC. It codes for CASSPSFYSTYEQYF.

The chain recombines TRBV9 with TRBJ1-2; 8 bases line up with TRBD1. Germline V gene lookup returns CDR1 SGDLS and CDR2 YYNGEE. Trimming at V came to 5 bases and at J to 4 bases, leaving 4 bases not matched to a gene. The CDR3 runs 13 residues. The CDR3 nucleotides are TGTGCCAGCAGAAAGACAGGGGTCTATGGCTACACCTTC. The encoded protein is CASRKTGVYGYTF.

The chain has TRBV10-3 and TRBJ2-2; 10 positions match TRBD2. The CDR3 contains 16 residues. Trimming removed 2 bases from V and 6 bases from J; junction bases left unmatched: 6. Germline lookup yields CDR1 ENHRY and CDR2 SYGVKD. The CDR3 region is CAISEGASGSPGELFF. The CDR3 DNA follows: TGTGCCATCAGTGAGGGGGCTAGCGGGAGCCCCGGGGAGCTGTTTTTT.

In its sample, this clone was seen once. The rearrangement links TRBV9 to TRBJ1-1; 8 nucleotides agree with TRBD1. Losses at the gene ends were 4 bases for V and 1 base for J; bases not matched to a gene: 9. Germline CDR1 is SGDLS and CDR2 is YYNGEE. This CDR3 region has 16 residues. CDR3 DNA: TGTGCCAGCAGCCCCGGTACAGGGGGGAAGAACACTGAAGCTTTCTTT. Protein sequence: CASSPGTGGKNTEAFF.

The gene calls are TRBV11-3 and TRBJ2-1; 11 bases map to TRBD2. The CDR3 has 17 amino acids. V shed 1 base, J shed 6 bases, and the junction held 8 bases outside the gene matches. Germline CDR1 SGHNT, CDR2 YENEEA. The CDR3 here is CASSLGVPSGGPNEQFF. CDR3 DNA: TGTGCCAGCAGCTTAGGGGTACCTAGCGGGGGGCCCAATGAGCAGTTCTTC.

The chain couples TRBV11-2 to TRBJ2-5, with 10 bases identical to TRBD2. Germline loops: CDR1 SGHAT, CDR2 FQNNGV. There are 16 residues in the CDR3. J was trimmed by 5 bases and V by 2 bases; bases with no gene match: 8. As DNA, the CDR3 is TGTGCCAGCAGCTTAAGGCCTAGCGGGAGCGGGGAGACCCAGTACTTC. It translates to CASSLRPSGSGETQYF.

CDR3 nucleotides: TGCAGCGTACCCCGGGACAGTTCCTCAGATACGCAGTATTTT. It specifies CSVPRDSSSDTQYF. The rearrangement uses TRBV29-1 and TRBJ2-3; 7 bases fit TRBD1. Germline V lookup: CDR1 SQVTM, CDR2 ANQGSEA. There are 14 residues in the CDR3. V lost 6 bases to trimming and J lost 4 bases; unmatched junction nucleotides: 10.

The chain has TRBV2 and TRBJ1-5, with a possible D match to TRBD1 (5 bases). Germline V lookup: CDR1 SNHLY, CDR2 FYNNEI. Deletions cut 6 bases from V and 2 bases from J, with 8 bases between. This CDR3 comprises 13 residues. CDR3 nucleotides: TGTGCCAGCAGCCAGGGCGGCAATCAGCCCCAGCATTTT. Its protein product is CASSQGGNQPQHF.

The V and J genes are TRBV4-1 and TRBJ1-1, with D possibly TRBD1 on 5 matching bases. Deletions cut 2 bases from V and 4 bases from J, with 14 bases between. Germline V gene sequence: CDR1 MGHRA, CDR2 YSYEKL. CDR3 length equals 15 residues. The DNA of the CDR3 is TGCGCCAGCAGCCAATATTCACACCAGGGCACTGAAGCTTTCTTT. Its translation: CASSQYSHQGTEAFF.

V usage is TRBV7-2 and J usage is TRBJ2-7; D is unresolved. Trimming removed 3 bases from V and 2 bases from J, with 11 bases in between. The CDR3 contains 14 residues. Germline V gene sequence: CDR1 SGHTA, CDR2 FQGNSA. CDR3 loop: CASSFTWQAYEQYF. The CDR3 nucleotides read TGTGCCAGCAGCTTTACGTGGCAGGCCTACGAGCAGTACTTC.

The rearrangement links TRBV10-3 to TRBJ2-7, with 7 bases that match TRBD1. Germline V gene sequence: CDR1 ENHRY, CDR2 SYGVKD. This CDR3 is built from 11 residues. The CDR3 loop is CATGISYEQYF. The CDR3 DNA reads as TGTGCGACAGGGATCTCCTACGAGCAGTACTTC.

The V and J genes are TRBV7-2 and TRBJ2-1; weak D call: TRBD2 (6 bases). Germline CDR1 is SGHTA and CDR2 is FQGNSA. The CDR3 runs 15 residues. Trimming removed 0 bases from V and 4 bases from J, with 10 bases in between. CDR3 protein: CASSLAGGPYNEQFF. The CDR3 nucleotides read TGTGCCAGCAGCTTAGCGGGAGGACCGTACAATGAGCAGTTCTTC. The variable domain in full, with the rest retrieved from reference TRBV7-2 and TRBJ2-1, is GAGVSQSPSNKVTEKGKDVELRCDPISGHTALYWYRQSLGQGLEFLIYFQGNSAPDKSGLPSDRFSAERTGGSVSTLTIQRTQQEDSAVYLCASSLAGGPYNEQFFGPGTRLTVL.